This entry features one TCR beta chain sequence. The data stem from a study of control samples from healthy donors and cancer patients. This CDR3 spans 18 amino acids. V was trimmed by 4 bases and J by 2 bases, leaving 21 bases between them. Germline values: CDR1 MGHRA, CDR2 YSYEKL. Produced via immunoSEQ multiplex PCR; TCRdb's table is partial and in-frame only. This sample yields 70,000 or so clones, of which approximately 84% are seen a single time; under 30% belongs to the top ten. The receptor comes from a man aged 50 or older in good health. This sequence joins TRBV4-1 and TRBJ1-3; tentatively, D is TRBD1 (5 bases). The sample consisted of blood. The CDR3 sequence is CASSRRVEGQGAGNTIYF. The CDR3 nucleotides read TGCGCCAGCAGCCGAAGAGTGGAGGGGCAGGGAGCTGGAAACACCATATATTTT.